A single sample is the source of the 24 T cell receptor beta chains below, sequenced in a study of cytotoxic CD8 clonotypes in ibrutinib-treated CLL. Measured with immunoSEQ multiplex PCR; TCRdb has only the in-frame clones, and not every one. The sample includes about 200,000 clones, 65% to 80% of them seen just once. The sample here was PBMCs, taken after 12 months of ibrutinib treatment. Receptors originate from a human donor with chronic lymphocytic leukemia.

The chain couples TRBV18 to TRBJ2-5; the D gene is possibly TRBD1 (6 bases). CDR3 length equals 15 residues. In germline, CDR1 is KGHSH, CDR2 LQKENI. Trimming removed 4 bases from V and 2 bases from J, with 14 bases in between. For the CDR3, the DNA is TGTGCCAGCTCACTGATTTCAGGACAGCAAGAGACCCAGTACTTC. This gives the protein CASSLISGQQETQYF.

The chain recombines TRBV21-1 with TRBJ2-1; the table's TRBD1 call for D was not verified on the DNA. TRBV21-1 is described as a pseudogene. The CDR3 is 13 amino acids. CDR3 in amino acids: CASSPQGPNEQFF. The CDR3 bases are TGTGCCAGCAGCCCCCAGGGGCCGAATGAGCAGTTCTTC.

The sample holds a few counts of this clone. The J gene is TRBJ2-2, the V gene TRBV30; D not resolved. The CDR3 is made up of 14 amino acids. With 0 bases removed from V and 5 bases from J, the gap between germline ends came to 10 bases. Germline V gives CDR1 GTSNPN, CDR2 SVGIG (reference sequence). This CDR3 reads CAWSVLARTGELFF. In DNA, the CDR3 is TGTGCCTGGAGTGTACTGGCGCGGACCGGGGAGCTGTTTTTT.

The chain has TRBV10-3 and TRBJ1-5; no clear D. This CDR3 contains 14 residues. Trimming shortened V by 2 bases and J by 1 base, and 6 bases separated the two germline ends. CDR1 and CDR2 from the germline V gene are ENHRY and SYGVKD. This CDR3 is CAISEGSSNQPQHF. The CDR3 DNA reads as TGTGCCATCAGTGAGGGTTCAAGCAATCAGCCCCAGCATTTT.

The chain uses TRBV27 and TRBJ1-4; no definite D call. Germline V lookup: CDR1 MNHEY, CDR2 SMNVEV (reference sequence). Deletions cut 0 bases from V and 7 bases from J, with 0 bases between. There are 11 residues in the CDR3. CDR3 residues: CASSLSEKLFF. CDR3 nucleotides: TGTGCCAGCAGTTTATCTGAAAAACTGTTTTTT.

The V gene is TRBV28, the J gene TRBJ1-3, with D perhaps matching TRBD1 (6 bases). There are 16 residues in the CDR3. CDR1 and CDR2 from the germline V gene are MDHEN and SYDVKM. V lost 9 bases, J lost 0 bases, and 18 bases lay in between. The CDR3 loop reads CASFPGQETSGNTIYF. The CDR3 nucleotides read TGTGCCAGTTTCCCGGGACAAGAGACCTCTGGAAACACCATATATTTT.

The chain combines TRBV28 with TRBJ1-4; D ambiguous. The V and J ends lost 10 bases and 8 bases respectively, with 17 bases between them. Per the germline V gene, CDR1 is MDHEN and CDR2 is SYDVKM. The CDR3 has 13 amino acids. The CDR3 DNA sequence: TGTGCCACCCGGGGTCCTAATCAAGAAAAACTGTTTTTT. It is translated as CATRGPNQEKLFF.

The DNA for the CDR3 is TGCAGCGTTGTGACGGGTTGGGGGATTACCTACGAGCAGTACTTC. This codes for CSVVTGWGITYEQYF. V usage is TRBV29-1 and J usage is TRBJ2-7, with D perhaps TRBD1 or TRBD2 (5 bases each). This CDR3 spans 15 amino acids. V shed 4 bases and J shed 2 bases, with 18 bases lying between them. Germline V gene lookup returns CDR1 SQVTM and CDR2 ANQGSEA.

The chain couples TRBV30 to TRBJ1-6; unclear D gene. Germline V gene data show CDR1 as GTSNPN and CDR2 as SVGIG (reference sequence). Trimming pared 0 bases from V and 5 bases from J, leaving 5 bases between. CDR3 length: 13 residues. CDR3 protein: CAWSVQDNSPLHF. CDR3 nucleotide sequence: TGTGCCTGGAGTGTCCAAGATAATTCACCCCTCCACTTT.

The rearrangement joins TRBV18 to TRBJ2-3, with 10 bases lining up with TRBD2. This CDR3 region has 16 residues. CDR1 and CDR2 from the germline V gene are KGHSH and LQKENI. Trimming cost V 4 bases and J 5 bases; bases outside gene matches: 9. The DNA of the CDR3 is TGTGCCAGCTCACGTTTCCTAGCGGGAGTAGGAGATACGCAGTATTTT. Its protein product is CASSRFLAGVGDTQYF. The full variable domain, in which reference TRBV18 and TRBJ2-3 provide the parts outside the CDR3, is NAGVMQNPRHLVRRRGQEARLRCSPMKGHSHVYWYRQLPEEGLKFMVYLQKENIIDESGMPKERFSAEFPKEGPSILRIQQVVRGDSAAYFCASSRFLAGVGDTQYFGPGTRLTVL.

This clone appeared a single time. V and J are TRBV2 and TRBJ1-5; 9 bases map to TRBD1. J was trimmed by 5 bases and V by 1 base; bases with no gene match: 0. CDR1 and CDR2 (germline): SNHLY, FYNNEI. CDR3 length: 14 residues. CDR3 sequence (DNA): TGTGCCAGCAGTGAAGGGACAGGGGATCAGCCCCAGCATTTT. Protein: CASSEGTGDQPQHF.

The J gene is TRBJ2-7, the V gene TRBV5-1; D tentatively reads TRBD1 or TRBD2 (5 bases each). This CDR3 has 13 residues. Between the trimmed V and J ends, which lost 5 bases and 6 bases, there was a span of 15 bases. Germline V gene sequence: CDR1 SGHRS, CDR2 YFSETQ. The CDR3 loop is CASRAGTLGEQYF. The CDR3 nucleotides read TGCGCCAGCAGAGCCGGGACCCTGGGCGAGCAGTACTTC.

This clone was picked up a small number of times. CDR3 region: CASSFNPGVQETQYF. Written as DNA, the CDR3 is TGTGCCAGCAGCTTCAATCCAGGGGTCCAAGAGACCCAGTACTTC. This chain links TRBV7-2 with TRBJ2-5; TRBD1 might be the D (6 bases). The CDR3 runs 15 residues. Germline CDR1 SGHTA, CDR2 FQGNSA. Deletions cut 3 bases from V and 1 base from J, with 12 bases between.

The CDR3 nucleotides read TGTGCCAGCTCACCAACGGAGGCCACCGCAGGCTACACCTTC. Translating gives CASSPTEATAGYTF. J is TRBJ1-2 and V is TRBV18; D unclear. Deletions cut 2 bases from V and 8 bases from J, with 15 bases between. There are 14 residues in the CDR3. CDR1 is KGHSH and CDR2 is LQKENI in the germline V gene.

The chain has TRBV5-6 and TRBJ2-1; 7 bases agree with TRBD2. Trimming removed 0 bases from V and 7 bases from J; junction bases left unmatched: 10. This CDR3 contains 16 residues. Germline lookup yields CDR1 SGHDT and CDR2 YYEEEE. The CDR3 coding sequence is TGTGCCAGCAGCTTGGCCTTTGCGGGAGATCCGAATGAGCAGTTCTTC. It translates to CASSLAFAGDPNEQFF.

The J gene is TRBJ2-5, the V gene TRBV9; 12 bases match TRBD2. V lost 0 bases to trimming and J lost 4 bases; unmatched junction nucleotides: 7. The CDR3 has 17 residues. Germline V CDR1 and CDR2: SGDLS, YYNGEE. CDR3 bases: TGTGCCAGCAGCGTAGGGTCTAGCGGGAGGGTGGGAGAGACCCAGTACTTC. Translated, it gives CASSVGSSGRVGETQYF.

V is TRBV20-1 and J is TRBJ2-1; D is unresolved. CDR3 size: 11 residues. CDR1 and CDR2 (germline): DFQATT, SNEGSKA (reference sequence). This CDR3 is CRPPIGNEQFF. CDR3 nucleotides: TGCAGGCCCCCCATCGGGAATGAGCAGTTCTTC.

This clone was counted between two and nine times. The chain joins TRBV6-5 to TRBJ1-2; D gene uncertain. Germline lookup yields CDR1 MNHEY and CDR2 SVGAGI. The CDR3 consists of 16 residues. With 0 bases removed from V and 8 bases from J, the gap between germline ends came to 19 bases. CDR3 DNA: TGTGCCAGCAGTTACTCTCTTATAACATCCCCAAGCGGCTACACCTTC. Its translation is CASSYSLITSPSGYTF.

This chain joins TRBV5-1 and TRBJ1-6; no reliable D call. CDR1 and CDR2 (germline): SGHRS, YFSETQ. This CDR3 comprises 12 residues. Trimming shortened V by 4 bases and J by 8 bases, and 7 bases separated the two germline ends. Written as DNA, the CDR3 is TGCGCCAGCAGCACCCCGGATTCACCCCTCCACTTT. Protein sequence: CASSTPDSPLHF.

This clone was detected once. The chain combines TRBV4-2 with TRBJ2-4, with 7 bases aligning to TRBD2. Germline V gene data show CDR1 as LGHNA and CDR2 as YNFKEQ. This CDR3 comprises 17 residues. The V and J ends lost 1 base and 4 bases, in that order; junction bases with no gene match: 10. CDR3 coding DNA: TGTGCCAGCAGCCAAGGCGGTGGGAGGGTCGGAAAAAACATTCAGTACTTC. Translating gives CASSQGGGRVGKNIQYF.

The gene calls are TRBV12-5 and TRBJ2-7, with D perhaps TRBD1 or TRBD2 (6 bases each). The germline V gene encodes CDR1 LGHNT and CDR2 FRNRAP. Between the trimmed V and J ends, which lost 7 bases and 2 bases, there was a span of 15 bases. CDR3 size: 14 residues. CDR3 coding DNA: TGTGCTAGTGCCCTGGAGGAGGGGGCCTACGAGCAGTACTTC. Its translation: CASALEEGAYEQYF. The complete variable domain, with remaining parts taken from reference TRBV12-5 and TRBJ2-7, reads DARVTQTPRHKVTEMGQEVTMRCQPILGHNTVFWYRQTMMQGLELLAYFRNRAPLDDSGMPKDRFSAEMPDATLATLKIQPSEPRDSAVYFCASALEEGAYEQYFGPGTRLTVT.

V and J are TRBV5-1 and TRBJ2-7, with 7 bases fitting TRBD2. V was pared by 2 bases and J by 7 bases, with 6 bases of the junction left unmatched. Germline V gene lookup returns CDR1 SGHRS and CDR2 YFSETQ. The CDR3 is 13 residues long. CDR3 residues: CASSFGEGSEQYF. The CDR3 DNA sequence: TGCGCCAGCAGCTTCGGGGAGGGGAGTGAGCAGTACTTC.

V is TRBV5-1 and J is TRBJ2-1, with 8 bases fitting TRBD1. V dropped 5 bases and J dropped 0; count of bases not matched to a gene: 4. Germline CDR1 reads SGHRS; CDR2 reads YFSETQ. This CDR3 is 15 amino acids long. The CDR3 here is CASSRDRSSYNEQFF. The CDR3 nucleotides are TGCGCCAGCAGTCGGGACAGGAGCTCCTACAATGAGCAGTTCTTC.

The V call is TRBV28, the J call TRBJ1-2, with TRBD1 matching over 8 bases. This CDR3 region has 20 residues. The germline V gene encodes CDR1 MDHEN and CDR2 SYDVKM. The V and J ends lost 2 bases and 5 bases, in that order; junction bases with no gene match: 22. CDR3 nucleotides: TGTGCCAGCAGTTTAAGGGTGGATCGGACAGGGCCTCGTGGAGGATATGGCTACACCTTC. Translating gives CASSLRVDRTGPRGGYGYTF.